The text below deals with one T cell receptor (beta chain). Here immunoSEQ multiplex PCR was the method, and the copy in TCRdb shows in-frame clones only, minus some. The table records 64,000 or so clones, about 96% of them present only once. The CDR3 consists of 14 residues. In germline, CDR1 is MNHEY, CDR2 SMNVEV (reference sequence). V was cut by 8 bases and J by 0 bases, with 12 bases left in between. The data were taken from a study of T cell changes during pregnancy in multiple sclerosis. The chain employs TRBV27 and TRBJ2-3; D unresolved. The receptor comes from a female donor with multiple sclerosis, enrolled in a pregnancy study. This material consisted of CD8+ T cells from peripheral blood mononuclear cells, taken after pregnancy. CDR3 coding DNA: TGTGCCAGCGGTGAGGTGTCTAGCACAGATACGCAGTATTTT. The encoded protein is CASGEVSSTDTQYF.